The rows below give T cell receptor beta chains drawn from one sample of a study of cytomegalovirus exposure and HLA in healthy donors. Clones were read by immunoSEQ multiplex PCR, and TCRdb kept only the in-frame ones, dropping some. The repertoire holds 100,000 to 150,000 clones, with around 73% as singletons. What was sequenced was PBMCs. The source of these receptors is a man aged 55 to 70 in good health and CMV-seropositive. CDR3s include the opening cysteine and the closing phenylalanine or tryptophan. Fields, in order: clone size, V gene, CDR3 protein. Some rows mark clone size as missing; the rest say once, few, many or name a class of expanded clone.

-	TRBV7-3	CASSIPMGGRNEQFF
-	TRBV2	CASSVLGLVRSPLHF
-	TRBV5-1	CASSLGPADTEAFF
-	TRBV28	CASSNLDQPQHF
-	TRBV29-1	CSVGSQGGSPYEQYF
few	TRBV18	CASSPARGSYGYTF
once	TRBV6-6	CASSYGSRIDTGELFF
-	TRBV4-2	CASSQEEVRGNGYTF
-	TRBV5-1	CASSLTGDLGANVLTF
-	TRBV5-1	CASSIQGAFSEKLFF
-	TRBV6-6	CASSYSGGFSAYEQYF
-	TRBV18	CASSPGQDNEKLFF
-	TRBV5-6	CASSLGTGVYEQYF
-	TRBV5-8	CASRTRGGSGRAFF
-	TRBV19	CASSIASAGAYFATGELFF
-	TRBV7-8	CASSLRGQQETQYF
-	TRBV28	CASSLGFTSEQYF
-	TRBV5-1	CASSRTSGGITDTQYF
-	TRBV5-5	CASSLPAGGFTSTDTQYF
-	TRBV29-1	CSVETGNYGYTF
-	TRBV6-5	CASRGTGTYEQYF
-	TRBV4-1	CASSQDKYRGGTYEQYF
-	TRBV5-1	CASSPLAGTQETQYF
few	TRBV6-6	CASSLAGGQETQYF
-	TRBV5-1	CASTVNGNEQFF
-	TRBV4-1	CASSSADTRTSGGGNEQFF
-	TRBV19	CASSMLQGDAEAFF
-	TRBV5-1	CASSFRTGGPVADTQYF
-	TRBV7-3	CASSPAPGTGREQYF
-	TRBV5-5	CASSSRDRELRDGETQYF
-	TRBV7-8	CASSLTDRAGSPLHF
few	TRBV28	CASSLTRGWYEQYF
-	TRBV20-1	CSASLGGSAFF
-	TRBV6-6	CASRQGDQPQHF
-	TRBV2	CASRDSYRGMTGELFF
-	TRBV7-9	CSSSLAAGILSYEQYF
-	TRBV2	CASINQGRGEQFF
few	TRBV28	CASSLDGQAPLYGYTF
-	TRBV7-2	CASSSWTAEKLFF